The clone carrying this TCR beta chain has just a few counts. Its ends do not fully match the called genes, so a read error is possible. Combining a sample-barcoded 5' primer with a J-beta primer mix, a second PCR ran for 7 to 11 cycles. A template-switch adaptor that had 12 random nucleotides put a tag on each cDNA molecule. TCRdb recomputed calls from the 5' RACE reads with MiXCR, one row per CDR3 protein. The repertoire holds about 510,000 distinct CDR3 sequences, about 27% seen once, with about 3.9% in the top ten. These data come from a study of blood T cells in healthy people across ages. Germline V gene sequence: CDR1 DFQATT, CDR2 SNEGSKA (reference sequence). The CDR3 is 16 residues long. The same sample was also studied in work on T cells of mothers and their children. According to that study: The sample comes from fewer than 10 healthy Caucasian donors: mothers and children. Around 3.2 million TCR beta reads per child versus over 9 million per mother.

The sample taken for sequencing was blood. This sequence joins TRBV20-1 and TRBJ2-7; D might be TRBD2 (6 bases). With the DNA end fitting TRBJ2-1 better, the J assignment may be wrong. The clonotype comes from a boy under 10 years old in good health. CDR3 DNA: TGCAATGCTAGGCCCTTGGAGGGCCGGGACTACAATGAGCAGTTCTTC. The encoded protein is CNARPLEGRDYNEQFF.